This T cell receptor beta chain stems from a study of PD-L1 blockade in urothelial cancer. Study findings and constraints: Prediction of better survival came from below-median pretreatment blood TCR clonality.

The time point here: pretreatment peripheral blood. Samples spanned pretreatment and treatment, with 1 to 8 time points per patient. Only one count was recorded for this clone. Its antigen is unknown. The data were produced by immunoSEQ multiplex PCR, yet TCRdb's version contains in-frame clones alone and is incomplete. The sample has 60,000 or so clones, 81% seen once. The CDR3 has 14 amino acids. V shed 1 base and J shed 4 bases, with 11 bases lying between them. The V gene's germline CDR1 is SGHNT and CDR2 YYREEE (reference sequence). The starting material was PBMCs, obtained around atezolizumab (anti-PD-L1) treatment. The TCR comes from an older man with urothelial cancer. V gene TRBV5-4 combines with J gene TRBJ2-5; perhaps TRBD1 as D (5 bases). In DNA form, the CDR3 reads TGTGCCAGCAGCTTGAGGGGCTCCGGAGAGACCCAGTACTTC. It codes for CASSLRGSGETQYF.